A single sample is the source of the 8 T cell receptor beta chains below, sequenced in a study of T cell responses to AZD1222 COVID-19 vaccine. The data were produced by immunoSEQ multiplex PCR, yet TCRdb's version contains in-frame clones alone and is incomplete. The sample records about 93,000 clones, 85% to 90% being singletons. The starting material was peripheral blood, obtained 28 days after the second AZD1222 dose. These receptors were taken from an adult who received the AZD1222 COVID-19 vaccine.

This chain connects TRBV4-3 to TRBJ2-1, with 13 nucleotides matching TRBD2. The CDR3 length is 16 residues. The germline V gene has CDR1 LGHNA and CDR2 YSLEER. V dropped 2 bases and J dropped 7; count of bases not matched to a gene: 5. The chain's CDR3 is CASSQPTSGGANEQFF. The DNA of the CDR3 is TGCGCCAGCAGCCAACCCACTAGCGGGGGGGCTAATGAGCAGTTCTTC.

The chain recombines TRBV7-9 with TRBJ1-6; 7 bases are shared with TRBD1. Looked up from germline, CDR1 is SEHNR and CDR2 is FQNEAQ (reference sequence). V lost 5 bases to trimming and J lost 10 bases; unmatched junction nucleotides: 14. The CDR3 consists of 16 residues. As DNA, the CDR3 is TGTGCCAGCAGCCCTCCGGCAGGGGGTGTGGTATCACCCCTCCACTTT. It codes for CASSPPAGGVVSPLHF.

This chain links TRBV9 with TRBJ2-3, with D maybe TRBD2 (5 bases). The CDR3 consists of 14 residues. The germline gives CDR1 SGDLS, CDR2 YYNGEE. The V end was cut by 6 bases, the J end by 5 bases, with 16 bases between. This chain's CDR3 is CASNLGLEGDTQYF. The CDR3 region has the DNA TGTGCCAGCAACTTAGGGTTAGAGGGAGATACGCAGTATTTT. The variable domain in full, with the rest retrieved from reference TRBV9 and TRBJ2-3, is DSGVTQTPKHLITATGQRVTLRCSPRSGDLSVYWYQQSLDQGLQFLIQYYNGEERAKGNILERFSAQQFPDLHSELNLSSLELGDSALYFCASNLGLEGDTQYFGPGTRLTVL.

The chain carries TRBV10-3 and TRBJ2-5, with D hard to call. Trimming cost V 6 bases and J 9 bases, with 23 bases left between them. The CDR3 is made up of 15 amino acids. Germline CDR1 is ENHRY and CDR2 is SYGVKD. CDR3 in DNA: TGTGCCATCAGAGAAAACGGTCACCCCAATGGGGCCCAGTACTTC. It translates to CAIRENGHPNGAQYF.

The chain carries TRBV12-3 or TRBV12-4 and TRBJ1-6; D is ambiguous. The V gene lost 3 bases and the J gene lost 11 bases, with 11 bases spanning the gap. The CDR3 runs to 13 residues. The CDR3 reads CASSFWATTPLHF. DNA of the CDR3: TGTGCCAGCAGTTTCTGGGCGACGACACCCCTCCACTTT.

This clone has only one observation. The rearrangement uses TRBV20-1 and TRBJ1-2, with 8 bases identical to TRBD1. This CDR3 has 17 amino acids. The germline gives CDR1 DFQATT, CDR2 SNEGSKA (reference sequence). After removal of 3 bases from V and 5 bases from J, the junction contained 17 bases not matched to a gene. In nucleotides, the CDR3 is TGCAGTGCTAGTCCAGGGGGCGCGTTTATCGTCAGTTATGGCTACACCTTC. Amino acids: CSASPGGAFIVSYGYTF.

The chain carries TRBV2 and TRBJ1-5, with D possibly TRBD1 on 6 matching bases. The CDR3 covers 15 residues. The germline gives CDR1 SNHLY, CDR2 FYNNEI. V lost 7 bases, J lost 0 bases, and 13 bases lay in between. In nucleotides, the CDR3 is TGTGCCAGCAACAAGGACAGTAATAGCAATCAGCCCCAGCATTTT. Its protein is CASNKDSNSNQPQHF.

The V gene is TRBV6-6, the J gene TRBJ1-2; D might be TRBD1 (6 bases). CDR3 length equals 14 residues. Germline V gene sequence: CDR1 MNHNY, CDR2 SVGAGI (reference sequence). The ends were cut back, 7 bases at V and 4 bases at J, with 16 bases in the middle. CDR3 residues: CASTDKGQSYGYTF. CDR3 nucleotides: TGTGCCAGCACCGATAAGGGACAAAGCTATGGCTACACCTTC.